This T cell receptor (beta chain) was retrieved from a study of monozygotic twins with inflammatory bowel disease. The CDR3 is 14 residues long. CDR1 and CDR2 from the germline V gene are SGHTA and FQGNSA. No DNA is given; TCRdb re-called the 5' RACE reads and lists each CDR3 protein once. This sample's table reports around 410,000 distinct CDR3 sequences. The clonotype comes from a human donor with ulcerative colitis or Crohn's disease, or a healthy co-twin of an affected twin (not recorded which). The rearrangement links TRBV7-2 to TRBJ1-5. The specimen was blood. The CDR3 is CASSLRGSNQPQHF. The full variable domain, in which reference TRBV7-2 and TRBJ1-5 provide the parts outside the CDR3, is GAGVSQSPSNKVTEKGKDVELRCDPISGHTALYWYRQSLGQGLEFLIYFQGNSAPDKSGLPSDRFSAERTGGSVSTLTIQRTQQEDSAVYLCASSLRGSNQPQHFGDGTRLSIL.